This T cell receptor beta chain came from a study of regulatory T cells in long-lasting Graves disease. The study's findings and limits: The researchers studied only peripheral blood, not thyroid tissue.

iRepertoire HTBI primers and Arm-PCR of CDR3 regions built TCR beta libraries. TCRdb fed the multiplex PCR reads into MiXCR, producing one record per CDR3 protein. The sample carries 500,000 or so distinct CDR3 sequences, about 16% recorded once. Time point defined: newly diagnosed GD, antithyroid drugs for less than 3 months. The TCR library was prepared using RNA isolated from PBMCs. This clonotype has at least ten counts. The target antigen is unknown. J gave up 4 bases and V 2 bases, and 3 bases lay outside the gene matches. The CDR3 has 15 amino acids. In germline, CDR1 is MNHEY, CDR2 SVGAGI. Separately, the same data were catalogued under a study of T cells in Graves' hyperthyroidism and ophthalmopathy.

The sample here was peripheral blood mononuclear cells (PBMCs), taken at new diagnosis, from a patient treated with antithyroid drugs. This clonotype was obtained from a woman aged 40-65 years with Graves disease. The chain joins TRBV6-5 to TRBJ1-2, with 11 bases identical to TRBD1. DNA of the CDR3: TGTGCCAGCAGTTACGGGGGACAGGGGGTCTATGGCTACACCTTC. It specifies CASSYGGQGVYGYTF.